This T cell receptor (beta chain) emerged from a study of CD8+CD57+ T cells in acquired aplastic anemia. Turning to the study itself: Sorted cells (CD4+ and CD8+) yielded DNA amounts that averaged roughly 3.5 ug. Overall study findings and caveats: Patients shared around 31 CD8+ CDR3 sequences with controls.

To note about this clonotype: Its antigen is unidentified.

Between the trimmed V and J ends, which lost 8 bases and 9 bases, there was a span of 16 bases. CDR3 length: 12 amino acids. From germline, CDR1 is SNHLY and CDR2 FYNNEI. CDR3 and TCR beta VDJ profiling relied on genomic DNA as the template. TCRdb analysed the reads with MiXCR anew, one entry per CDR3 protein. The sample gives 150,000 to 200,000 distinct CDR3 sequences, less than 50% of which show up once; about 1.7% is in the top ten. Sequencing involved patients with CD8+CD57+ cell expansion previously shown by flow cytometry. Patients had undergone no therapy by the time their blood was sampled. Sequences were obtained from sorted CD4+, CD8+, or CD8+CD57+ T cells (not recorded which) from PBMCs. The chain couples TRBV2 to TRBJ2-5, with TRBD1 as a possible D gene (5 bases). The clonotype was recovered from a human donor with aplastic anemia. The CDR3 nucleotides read TGTGCCAGCTCTCGAGAAAGGGGATCCCAGTACTTC. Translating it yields CASSRERGSQYF. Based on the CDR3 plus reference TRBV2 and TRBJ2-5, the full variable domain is EPEVTQTPSHQVTQMGQEVILRCVPISNHLYFYWYRQILGQKVEFLVSFYNNEISEKSEIFDDQFSVERPDGSNFTLKIRSTKLEDSAMYFCASSRERGSQYFGPGTRLLVL.